These 20 T cell receptor beta chains originate from one sample sequenced in a study of radiation and T cells in renal cell carcinoma. Data came from immunoSEQ multiplex PCR; TCRdb stores just in-frame clones and leaves some out. The sample consists of approximately 18,000 clones, just over 60% of them appearing once. Noted treatment: 15 Gy SBRT to primary tumor, nephrectomy 4 weeks later. Sequences were derived from tumor tissue, sampled from a patient whose treatment included radiotherapy and nephrectomy. These receptors all stem from a woman aged 70-85 years with renal cell carcinoma.

This rearrangement joins TRBV6-5 to TRBJ1-1; TRBD1 is a possible D gene (5 bases). The CDR3 contains 16 residues. Trimming cost V 2 bases and J 5 bases, with 18 bases left between them. Germline V gene sequence: CDR1 MNHEY, CDR2 SVGAGI. In DNA, the CDR3 is TGTGCCAGCAGTTACCCTAACGTTCAGGGAGGTACTGAAGCTTTCTTT. Translated, it gives CASSYPNVQGGTEAFF.

The chain carries TRBV2 and TRBJ2-1, with D possibly TRBD1 on 6 matching bases. Between the trimmed V and J ends, which lost 4 bases and 4 bases, there was a span of 8 bases. Germline-derived CDR1 and CDR2 are SNHLY and FYNNEI. This CDR3 contains 13 residues. The CDR3 DNA sequence: TGTGCCAGCAGTGGGGACACTTACAATGAGCAGTTCTTC. Amino acid sequence: CASSGDTYNEQFF.

This clone was detected only a few times. The chain combines TRBV30 with TRBJ1-5; tentative D call: TRBD1 (6 bases). Germline assignment: CDR1 GTSNPN and CDR2 SVGIG (reference sequence). Trimming pared 8 bases from V and 6 bases from J, leaving 8 bases between. This CDR3 has 10 residues. CDR3 loop: CAAGVQPQHF. DNA for the CDR3: TGTGCCGCAGGGGTTCAGCCCCAGCATTTT.

This chain joins TRBV15 and TRBJ1-2; D possibly corresponds to TRBD1 (6 bases). V was cut by 5 bases and J by 8 bases, with 15 bases left in between. The CDR3 covers 13 residues. From germline, CDR1 is LNHNV and CDR2 YYDKDF (reference sequence). In nucleotides, the CDR3 is TGTGCCACCAGCGAATTACAGGGTCGGGGCTACACCTTC. Amino acid sequence: CATSELQGRGYTF.

This sequence joins TRBV5-1 and TRBJ1-4; D call uncertain. The CDR3 is made up of 13 amino acids. Germline values: CDR1 SGHRS, CDR2 YFSETQ. The V end was cut by 2 bases, the J end by 8 bases, with 10 bases between. CDR3 loop: CASSLGPSEKLFF. In nucleotides, the CDR3 is TGCGCCAGCAGCTTAGGGCCCTCAGAAAAACTGTTTTTT. Filled out from reference TRBV5-1 and TRBJ1-4, the complete variable domain reads KAGVTQTPRYLIKTRGQQVTLSCSPISGHRSVSWYQQTPGQGLQFLFEYFSETQRNKGNFPGRFSGRQFSNSRSEMNVSTLELGDSALYLCASSLGPSEKLFFGSGTQLSVL.

The rearrangement uses TRBV7-2 and TRBJ1-1; no reliable D call. Germline V gene sequence: CDR1 SGHTA, CDR2 FQGNSA. The length of the CDR3 is 15 residues. Trimming cost V 8 bases and J 0 bases, with 16 bases left between them. The CDR3 spells CASGWGMGMNTEAFF. CDR3 nucleotides: TGTGCCAGCGGGTGGGGAATGGGCATGAACACTGAAGCTTTCTTT.

V usage is TRBV5-1 and J usage is TRBJ2-7; either TRBD1 or TRBD2 may supply D (5 bases each). CDR1 is SGHRS, CDR2 YFSETQ, per germline. The CDR3 consists of 16 residues. The V end was cut by 0 bases, the J end by 1 base, with 14 bases between. The CDR3 spells CASSLAPGAPSYEQYF. CDR3 bases: TGCGCCAGCAGCTTGGCCCCCGGGGCCCCATCCTACGAGCAGTACTTC.

The genes are TRBV27 and TRBJ2-7; no firm D call. From germline, CDR1 is MNHEY and CDR2 SMNVEV (reference sequence). Trimming shortened V by 8 bases and J by 3 bases, and 17 bases separated the two germline ends. This CDR3 comprises 14 residues. CDR3 sequence reads: CASSPPQDRYEQYF. CDR3 bases: TGTGCCAGCTCACCCCCCCAGGATCGCTACGAGCAGTACTTC.

The V and J genes are TRBV10-3 and TRBJ2-1; D gene uncertain. V lost 3 bases and J lost 10, with 10 bases in between. The CDR3 sequence is 12 residues long. CDR1 ENHRY and CDR2 SYGVKD come from the germline V gene. CDR3 loop: CAISDGGAEQFF. CDR3 DNA: TGTGCCATCAGTGACGGTGGCGCGGAGCAGTTCTTC.

The CDR3: CAWVAGGGDTQYF. The CDR3 nucleotides read TGTGCCTGGGTAGCGGGGGGAGGAGATACGCAGTATTTT. The gene calls are TRBV30 and TRBJ2-3; 10 bases align to TRBD2. The CDR3 has 13 amino acids. CDR1 GTSNPN and CDR2 SVGIG come from the germline V gene (reference sequence). Trimming at V came to 5 bases and at J to 5 bases, leaving 4 bases not matched to a gene.

This chain joins TRBV5-8 and TRBJ2-7; D is unclear. This CDR3 spans 13 amino acids. With 4 bases removed from V and 3 bases from J, the gap between germline ends came to 11 bases. From germline, CDR1 is SGHTS and CDR2 YDEGEE. CDR3 sequence (DNA): TGTGCCAGCAGCCCACACGGGTTCTACGAGCAGTACTTC. It specifies CASSPHGFYEQYF.

The chain links TRBV7-2 to TRBJ2-5; TRBD2 matches 9 bases. The CDR3 contains 17 residues. Trimming took 4 bases from V and 1 from J; bases not matched to a gene: 10. CDR1 SGHTA and CDR2 FQGNSA come from the germline V gene. The CDR3 nucleotides are TGTGCCAGCAGCTCCCCCTGGCGGGGGGGTCTCCAAGAGACCCAGTACTTC. Protein product: CASSSPWRGGLQETQYF.

This chain uses TRBV7-2 with TRBJ2-3; D tentatively reads TRBD1 or TRBD2 (6 bases each). The germline gives CDR1 SGHTA, CDR2 FQGNSA. With 7 bases removed from V and 3 bases from J, the gap between germline ends came to 17 bases. This CDR3 contains 15 residues. CDR3 nucleotides: TGTGCCAGCATCGCAAAAGGGGGGTTAACAGATACGCAGTATTTT. Translated: CASIAKGGLTDTQYF.

This clone appeared a few times. The rearrangement joins TRBV28 to TRBJ1-2; the D gene is possibly TRBD1 (6 bases). V was clipped by 7 bases and J by 8 bases, with 17 bases between them. The CDR3 runs 13 residues. The V gene's germline CDR1 is MDHEN and CDR2 SYDVKM. This CDR3 is CASTERGFRGYTF. The CDR3 DNA reads TGTGCCAGCACTGAAAGGGGGTTTCGCGGCTACACCTTC.

The chain carries TRBV29-1 and TRBJ2-5, with D unresolved. CDR3 size: 12 residues. Germline values: CDR1 SQVTM, CDR2 ANQGSEA. Trimming stripped 8 bases from V and 5 bases from J, with 15 bases between. The CDR3 DNA follows: TGCAGCATAGACCCCCCCGGGGAGACCCAGTACTTC. Its translation: CSIDPPGETQYF.

In its sample, this clone was seen a few times. V and J are TRBV11-2 and TRBJ2-5, with D tentatively TRBD1 (6 bases). From germline, CDR1 is SGHAT and CDR2 FQNNGV. V shed 5 bases and J shed 9 bases, with 19 bases lying between them. This CDR3 has 14 amino acids. The CDR3 loop reads CASSPARDTAAQYF. For the CDR3, the DNA is TGTGCCAGCAGCCCCGCCCGGGACACTGCGGCCCAGTACTTC.

Within the sample, this clone is medium-sized. The gene calls are TRBV6-1 and TRBJ2-5; 7 bases are a match to TRBD2. Germline-derived CDR1 and CDR2 are MNHNS and SASEGT. The length of the CDR3 is 14 residues. V trimming: 2 bases; J trimming: 2 bases; junction bases outside the gene matches: 2. CDR3 sequence (DNA): TGTGCCAGCAGTGAATCGGGGGGACAAGAGACCCAGTACTTC. It encodes CASSESGGQETQYF.

The rearrangement joins TRBV7-9 to TRBJ2-3; no clear D gene. This CDR3 spans 15 amino acids. Germline values: CDR1 SEHNR, CDR2 FQNEAQ (reference sequence). V lost 1 base and J lost 2, with 10 bases in between. In DNA form, the CDR3 reads TGTGCCAGCAGCTTAGGATGGGAAGTCACAGATACGCAGTATTTT. Amino acids: CASSLGWEVTDTQYF.

The chain uses TRBV30 and TRBJ2-7; 9 bases fit TRBD1. V shed 0 bases and J 3 bases; nucleotides not matched to a gene: 3. Germline loops: CDR1 GTSNPN, CDR2 SVGIG (reference sequence). The CDR3 loop spans 14 amino acids. CDR3: CAWSVTGGFYEQYF. For the CDR3, the DNA is TGTGCCTGGAGTGTAACAGGGGGCTTCTACGAGCAGTACTTC.

V and J are TRBV6-6 and TRBJ1-6; 9 bases fit TRBD1. Trimming took 4 bases from V and 5 from J; bases not matched to a gene: 0. Germline V gene sequence: CDR1 MNHNY, CDR2 SVGAGI (reference sequence). This CDR3 comprises 14 residues. As DNA, the CDR3 is TGTGCCAGCAGTTGGGACAGGGATAATTCACCCCTCCACTTT. As protein: CASSWDRDNSPLHF.